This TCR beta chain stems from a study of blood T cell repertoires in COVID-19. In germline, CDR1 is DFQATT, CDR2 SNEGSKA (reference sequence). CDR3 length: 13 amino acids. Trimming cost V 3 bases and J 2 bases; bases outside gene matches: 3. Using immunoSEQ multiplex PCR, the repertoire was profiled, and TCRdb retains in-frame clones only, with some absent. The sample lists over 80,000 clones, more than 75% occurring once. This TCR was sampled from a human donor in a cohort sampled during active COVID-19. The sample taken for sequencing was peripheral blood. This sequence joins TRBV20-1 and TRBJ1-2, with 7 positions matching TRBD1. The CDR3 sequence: CSASTGVNYGYTF. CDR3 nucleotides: TGCAGTGCTAGTACAGGGGTCAACTATGGCTACACCTTC.